Each of the 2 T cell receptor beta chains below was sequenced from the same sample in a study of identical twins (dated by TCRdb to about 2016). The library was prepared using 5' RACE. TCRdb records Illumina HiSeq 2000 as the sequencer. TCRdb reprocessing: public reads trimmed at Q25 with fastp, clones called with MiXCR, in-frame beta chains kept. Duplicate CDR3 protein sequences are folded into a single record with the most common DNA and genes. The sample table records 500,000 or so distinct CDR3 sequences; about 14% of these occur just once. The ten biggest clones cover about 0.52% of the sample. These data were also reused for a study on yellow fever vaccine responses in identical twins.

Sequencing was done on a sample of CD4+ T cells sorted from blood. These receptor sequences come from a woman aged 18-35 years in good health.

The table lists this clonotype with a few counts. The CDR3 region has the DNA TGTGCCAGCTCACCAACCGGGGCCACCTACGAGCAGTACTTC. Amino acids: CASSPTGATYEQYF. The chain couples TRBV18 to TRBJ2-7; possibly TRBD1 or TRBD2 for D (5 bases each). The V gene's germline CDR1 is KGHSH and CDR2 LQKENI. The CDR3 is 14 residues long. V lost 2 bases and J 2 bases, leaving 10 bases between the germline ends.

This clonotype was seen a handful of times. The chain combines TRBV20-1 with TRBJ2-5; D is ambiguous. In germline, CDR1 is DFQATT, CDR2 SNEGSKA (reference sequence). Trimming took 0 bases from V and 5 from J, leaving 7 bases between them. CDR3 length: 12 residues. The DNA of the CDR3 is TGCAGTGCTAGAGAACCTACCGAGACCCAGTACTTC. Translated, it gives CSAREPTETQYF.